The 5 T cell receptor beta chains below all came from one sample that was sequenced in a study of regulatory T cells in long-lasting Graves disease. Construction of the TCR beta libraries employed iRepertoire HTBI primers in conjunction with Arm-PCR of CDR3 regions. TCRdb passed the multiplex PCR reads through MiXCR, listing each CDR3 protein once. The table has 650,000 to 850,000 distinct CDR3 sequences, around 30% seen once. Time point defined: persistent/refractory GD, antithyroid drugs over 5 years with positive TRAb. From PBMCs, RNA was extracted and then used to make the TCR library. The sequenced sample was peripheral blood mononuclear cells (PBMCs), obtained when the disease was refractory, from a patient treated with antithyroid drugs. The receptors shown here come from a female donor with Graves disease.

About this clonotype itself: One end of the junction varies from germline; a read error may be responsible. The rearrangement uses TRBV9 and TRBJ1-1, with D uncertain. This CDR3 has 15 amino acids. CDR1 is SGDLS, CDR2 YYNGEE, per germline. As DNA, the CDR3 is TGTGTCAGCAGCGTAGATGGTGAGGGATACACTGAAGCTTTCTTT. Protein sequence: CVSSVDGEGYTEAFF.

The chain couples TRBV29-1 to TRBJ1-4; 8 positions agree with TRBD1. Trimming at V came to 6 bases and at J to 7 bases, leaving 10 bases not matched to a gene. The CDR3 length is 14 residues. Germline CDR1 is SQVTM and CDR2 is ANQGSEA. CDR3 residues: CSVPDRGAGEKLFF. In DNA form, the CDR3 reads TGCAGCGTACCCGACAGGGGAGCCGGTGAAAAACTGTTTTTT.

V and J are TRBV18 and TRBJ1-3; D ambiguous. The length of the CDR3 is 14 residues. V was clipped by 2 bases and J by 9 bases, with 14 bases between them. Germline V CDR1 and CDR2: KGHSH, LQKENI. The CDR3 reads CASSPGKNPATIYF. CDR3 sequence (DNA): TGTGCCAGCTCACCAGGGAAGAACCCGGCCACCATATATTTT.

Only a few counts were recorded for this clonotype. The V gene is TRBV12-3 or TRBV12-4, the J gene TRBJ1-3; the D is unclear. V lost 7 bases and J 0 bases, leaving 10 bases between the germline ends. The CDR3 totals 14 residues. The CDR3 region has the DNA TGTGCCAGCACCCAGACTGTCTCTGGAAACACCATATATTTT. Amino acids: CASTQTVSGNTIYF.

This clonotype was seen more than once but under ten times. The gene calls are TRBV12-3 or TRBV12-4 and TRBJ1-1, with 8 positions matching TRBD1. This CDR3 contains 14 residues. Trimming took 5 bases from V and 11 from J; bases not matched to a gene: 13. CDR3 in DNA: TGTGCCAGCAGTCCCAACGTCGACAGGGGAAAGGCTTTCTTT. This gives the protein CASSPNVDRGKAFF.